The 5 T cell receptor beta chains presented below share a single source sample, sequenced in a study of T cell repertoires in cytomegalovirus infection. TCRdb itself ran the reads through MiXCR, one entry per CDR3 protein. The data contain just over 150,000 distinct CDR3 sequences, 23% of them singletons. Sample: PBMCs. The receptors stem from a human donor in good health (CMV status not recorded). Some clones in this sample may be carry-over from other donors' samples.

The sample holds many counts of this clonotype. The chain is built from TRBV7-2 and TRBJ2-3, with D unclear. V lost 3 bases, J lost 0 bases, and 13 bases lay in between. The CDR3 is made up of 16 amino acids. Per the germline V gene, CDR1 is SGHTA and CDR2 is FQGNSA. CDR3 DNA: TGTGCCAGCAGCTTTATGGACGCTTCTAGCACAGATACGCAGTATTTT. Translation gives CASSFMDASSTDTQYF.

In its sample, this clonotype was seen a few times. The chain joins TRBV6-1 to TRBJ2-3, with a tentative D call TRBD1 (5 bases). The germline gives CDR1 MNHNS, CDR2 SASEGT. The CDR3 runs to 13 residues. Trimming cost V 5 bases and J 2 bases, with 8 bases left between them. In DNA, the CDR3 is TGTGCCAGCAGTCCGACAGACACAGATACGCAGTATTTT. Encoded protein: CASSPTDTDTQYF.

This clonotype was observed a few times. The rearrangement uses TRBV7-8 and TRBJ2-1; weak D call: TRBD1 (6 bases). With 2 bases removed from V and 6 bases from J, the gap between germline ends came to 11 bases. Germline CDR1 is SGHVS and CDR2 is FQNEAQ. The CDR3 loop spans 14 amino acids. The CDR3 region has the DNA TGTGCCAGCAGCTTATATTCAGGGGTCAATGAGCAGTTCTTC. Protein sequence: CASSLYSGVNEQFF.

The CDR3 here is CSARVGGATNEKLFF. The DNA for the CDR3 is TGCAGTGCTAGAGTAGGAGGCGCAACTAATGAAAAACTGTTTTTT. V gene TRBV20-1 combines with J gene TRBJ1-4; D remains ambiguous. Germline V gene sequence: CDR1 DFQATT, CDR2 SNEGSKA (reference sequence). Trimming removed 1 base at V and 0 bases at J, with 9 bases between. The length of the CDR3 is 15 residues.

In this sample, this clonotype turned up many times. The rearrangement uses TRBV7-8 and TRBJ1-4; D gene ambiguous. V dropped 4 bases and J dropped 3 bases, with 12 bases sitting between them. The germline gives CDR1 SGHVS, CDR2 FQNEAQ. The CDR3 loop spans 15 amino acids. The CDR3 nucleotides are TGTGCCAGCAGCTCGGGAGATCGGGCTAATGAAAAACTGTTTTTT. Amino acids: CASSSGDRANEKLFF.